The entry below gives a single TCR beta chain sequence along with its context. Antigen specificity is unknown. This sample stems from a study of Ad26.COV2.S vaccination and SARS-CoV-2 variants. Study information: This donor came from the COV1001 trial of Ad26.COV2.S. Doses of Ad26.COV2.S were injected into muscle once or twice, 56 days apart.

The study's findings and limits: There was reportedly substantial breadth in spike-specific CD8+ and CD4+ T cell responses after vaccination.

The table came from immunoSEQ multiplex PCR; TCRdb's copy has only in-frame clones and leaves some out. The sample consists of about 470,000 clones, roughly 87% of them appearing once. Treatment defined: about 20 received Ad26.COV2.S at low or high dose, single or two shots; about 5 received placebo; per-sample allocation not given. The samples date from day 63 after the first vaccine or placebo injection. An adult donor aged 18-55 years was enrolled in Boston. V lost 7 bases to trimming and J lost 0 bases, with 10 bases between them. Germline V gene sequence: CDR1 SGHAT, CDR2 FQNNGV. This CDR3 is 14 amino acids long.

The sequencing here drew on peripheral blood, taken in a trial of Ad26.COV2.S vaccine versus placebo. The chain is built from TRBV11-2 and TRBJ1-3; D gene unclear. The source of this sequence is a person aged 18-65 years who received the Ad26.COV2.S COVID-19 vaccine or a placebo. The CDR3 region has the DNA TGTGCCAGCACCCTGGTGGGCTCTGGAAACACCATATATTTT. Its translation is CASTLVGSGNTIYF.